A selection of T cell receptor beta chains follows, all from one sample in a study of sequential checkpoint blockade in melanoma. Sequenced by immunoSEQ multiplex PCR; TCRdb stores in-frame clones only, minus some. Among about 17,000 clones, roughly 70% were seen once, and the ten largest hold 11%. The starting material was CD8+ T cells sorted from blood (inferred from file names), obtained from a patient given nivolumab and ipilimumab in sequence. The receptors originated from a human donor with melanoma. The CDR3 runs from the conserved cysteine through the conserved F or W. A D gene is named only where the DNA matches it firmly. The size field is filled for only some rows; it gives once, few, many or a size class.

j_gene | v_gene | d_gene | abundance | CDR3nt | CDR3aa
TRBJ1-1 | TRBV10-3 | - | few | TGTGCCACCCACCGGGGGGACACTGAAGCTTTCTTT | CATHRGDTEAFF
TRBJ2-7 | TRBV5-1 | - | - | TGCGCCAGCAGCTTATCTACGGGCGGGACAGTCTCCTACGAGCAGTACTTC | CASSLSTGGTVSYEQYF
TRBJ2-7 | TRBV27 | TRBD2 | - | TGTGCCAGCACCGCACGGGGGGGTTCCCGCGAGCAGTACTTC | CASTARGGSREQYF
TRBJ1-1 | TRBV11-2 | TRBD1 | - | TGTGCCAGCAGCTTATCACAGGGGGTCACTGAAGCTTTCTTT | CASSLSQGVTEAFF
TRBJ2-7 | TRBV5-6 | TRBD1 | few | TGTGCCAGCAGCTCACTTACAGGGGTCTACGAGCAGTACTTC | CASSSLTGVYEQYF
TRBJ1-5 | TRBV2 | - | few | TGTGCCAGCAGTTCCTATAGCAATCAGCCCCAGCATTTT | CASSSYSNQPQHF
TRBJ2-2 | TRBV4-1 | - | - | TGCGCCAGCAGCCAACCGGGGGGCGCAAACACCGGGGAGCTGTTTTTT | CASSQPGGANTGELFF
TRBJ2-7 | TRBV15 | TRBD2 | - | TGTGCCACCAGCACGACTAGCGCCTACGAGCAGTACTTC | CATSTTSAYEQYF
TRBJ2-7 | TRBV7-9 | TRBD1 | - | TGTGCCAGCAGCCCCCGGGACAGGGGGCCCTACGAGCAGTACTTC | CASSPRDRGPYEQYF
TRBJ2-2 | TRBV6-5 | TRBD1 | - | TGTGCCAGCAGTAACCACAGGGGCCGGACCGGGGAGCTGTTTTTT | CASSNHRGRTGELFF
TRBJ2-1 | TRBV9 | - | - | TGTGCCAGCAGCGTTAGATACAATGAGCAGTTCTTC | CASSVRYNEQFF
TRBJ2-4 | TRBV5-5 | - | - | TGTGCCAGCAGCTTGGGAACGGACATTCAGTACTTC | CASSLGTDIQYF
TRBJ1-2 | TRBV7-9 | - | - | TGTGCCAGCAGCTTGGTACAGAACTATGGCTACACCTTC | CASSLVQNYGYTF
TRBJ2-3 | TRBV2 | TRBD2 | - | TGTGCCAGCAGTGAAGTGGGAGGGTCGGCAGATACGCAGTATTTT | CASSEVGGSADTQYF
TRBJ1-3 | TRBV4-2 | TRBD1 | - | TGTGCCAGCAGCCAAGCTAGACAGGGGAGGTCTGGAAACACCATATATTTT | CASSQARQGRSGNTIYF